Shown below are 8 T cell receptor beta chains from a single sample sequenced in a study of CD8 T cells in Susac syndrome. RNA amounts of roughly 0.45 to 1 ug underwent reverse transcription with random hexamers. TCRdb called the immunoSEQ multiplex PCR reads again in MiXCR, with one record for every CDR3 protein. The profile shows roughly 130,000 distinct CDR3 sequences, nearly 95% of them singletons. Sequencing was done on a sample of CD4+ T cells from PBMCs. Source of these receptors: a human donor in good health.

The rearrangement links TRBV12-3 or TRBV12-4 to TRBJ1-5; D is perhaps TRBD1 (6 bases). The V end was cut by 10 bases, the J end by 3 bases, with 19 bases between. The CDR3 is 15 residues long. The CDR3: CAIDGEQGLNQPQHF. DNA of the CDR3: TGTGCCATAGATGGAGAGCAGGGGCTCAATCAGCCCCAGCATTTT.

The CDR3 protein is CASSSRTVLGNIQYF. CDR3 DNA: TGTGCCAGCAGTTCCCGTACAGTATTGGGAAACATTCAGTACTTC. This chain links TRBV6-6 with TRBJ2-4, with no clear D. The CDR3 runs to 15 residues. CDR1 is MNHNY, CDR2 SVGAGI, per germline (reference sequence). V lost 4 bases and J 6 bases, leaving 16 bases between the germline ends.

J is TRBJ2-5 and V is TRBV3-1; D unresolved. V was shortened by 5 bases and J by 5 bases, with 6 bases between the two germline ends. The germline V gene has CDR1 LGHDT and CDR2 YNNKEL (reference sequence). CDR3 length: 11 amino acids. CDR3 amino acids: CASSGPETQYF. The CDR3 DNA follows: TGTGCCAGCAGCGGGCCTGAGACCCAGTACTTC.

This chain joins TRBV12-3 or TRBV12-4 and TRBJ1-1; TRBD1 aligns across 9 bases. Trimming removed 4 bases from V and 1 base from J; junction bases left unmatched: 7. This CDR3 comprises 16 residues. Written as DNA, the CDR3 is TGTGCCAGCAGTTCACCACCGGGACAGGGGAACACTGAAGCTTTCTTT. Translated: CASSSPPGQGNTEAFF.

This chain connects TRBV29-1 to TRBJ2-3; 9 bases match TRBD1. Germline trimming cut 5 bases from V and 4 bases from J; bases unmatched to any gene: 7. The CDR3 consists of 14 residues. The germline V gene encodes CDR1 SQVTM and CDR2 ANQGSEA. The DNA of the CDR3 is TGCAGCGTTAAAGGACAGGGGAATGCAGATACGCAGTATTTT. This gives the protein CSVKGQGNADTQYF.

V is TRBV5-1 and J is TRBJ2-7; 7 positions match TRBD2. The CDR3 sequence is 14 residues long. Germline values: CDR1 SGHRS, CDR2 YFSETQ. J gave up 3 bases and V 6 bases, and 9 bases lay outside the gene matches. CDR3: CASKTSAGNYEQYF. CDR3 sequence (DNA): TGCGCCAGCAAGACCTCAGCGGGGAACTACGAGCAGTACTTC.

The gene calls are TRBV13 and TRBJ2-1, with D possibly called TRBD1 or TRBD2 (5 bases each). Germline-derived CDR1 and CDR2 are PRHDT and FYEKMQ (reference sequence). The CDR3 runs 14 residues. Trimming took off 2 bases at V and 6 bases at J, with 11 bases between the two ends. The CDR3 DNA is TGTGCCAGCAGCTTAAACGGTGGGGGCAATGAGCAGTTCTTC. This codes for CASSLNGGGNEQFF.

The chain combines TRBV19 with TRBJ2-4; TRBD1 or TRBD2 may be the D gene (6 bases each). Germline CDR1 reads LNHDA; CDR2 reads SQIVND (reference sequence). The CDR3 sequence is 15 residues long. Trimming shortened V by 3 bases and J by 3 bases, and 12 bases separated the two germline ends. The CDR3 here is CASSISEGGKNIQYF. CDR3 in DNA: TGTGCCAGTAGTATTAGTGAGGGGGGCAAAAACATTCAGTACTTC.